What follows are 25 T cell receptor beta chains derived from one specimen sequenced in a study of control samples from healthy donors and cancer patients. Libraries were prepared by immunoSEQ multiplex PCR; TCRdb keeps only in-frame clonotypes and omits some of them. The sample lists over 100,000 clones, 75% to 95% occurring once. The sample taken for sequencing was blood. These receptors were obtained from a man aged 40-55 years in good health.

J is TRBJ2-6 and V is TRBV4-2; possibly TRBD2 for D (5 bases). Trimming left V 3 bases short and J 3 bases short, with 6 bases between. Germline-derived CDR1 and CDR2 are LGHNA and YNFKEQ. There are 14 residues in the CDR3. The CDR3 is CASSHGGGANVLTF. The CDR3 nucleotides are TGTGCCAGCAGCCACGGAGGTGGGGCCAACGTCCTGACTTTC.

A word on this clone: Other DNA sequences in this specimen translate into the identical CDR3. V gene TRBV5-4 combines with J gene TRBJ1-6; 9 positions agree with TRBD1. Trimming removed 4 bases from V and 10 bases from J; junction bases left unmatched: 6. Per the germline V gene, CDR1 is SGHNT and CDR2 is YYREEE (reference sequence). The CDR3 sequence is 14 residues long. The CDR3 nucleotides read TGTGCCAGCAGCCCGGGACAGGGAGGCTCACCCCTCCACTTT. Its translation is CASSPGQGGSPLHF. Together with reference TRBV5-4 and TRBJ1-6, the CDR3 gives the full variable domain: ETGVTQSPTHLIKTRGQQVTLRCSSQSGHNTVSWYQQALGQGPQFIFQYYREEENGRGNFPPRFSGLQFPNYSSELNVNALELDDSALYLCASSPGQGGSPLHFGNGTRLTVT.

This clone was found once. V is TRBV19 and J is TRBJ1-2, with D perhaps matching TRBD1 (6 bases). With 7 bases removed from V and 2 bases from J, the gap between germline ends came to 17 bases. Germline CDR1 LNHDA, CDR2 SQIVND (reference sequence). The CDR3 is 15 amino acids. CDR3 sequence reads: CASTQPTGLNYGYTF. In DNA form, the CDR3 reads TGTGCCAGTACCCAACCGACAGGACTCAACTATGGCTACACCTTC.

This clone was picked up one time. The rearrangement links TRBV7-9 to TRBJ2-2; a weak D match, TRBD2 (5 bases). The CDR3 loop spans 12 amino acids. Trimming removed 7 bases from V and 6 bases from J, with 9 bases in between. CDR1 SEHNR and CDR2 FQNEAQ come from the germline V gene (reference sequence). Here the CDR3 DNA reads TGTGCCAGCAACTGGGGAGCCGGGGAGCTGTTTTTT. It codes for CASNWGAGELFF.

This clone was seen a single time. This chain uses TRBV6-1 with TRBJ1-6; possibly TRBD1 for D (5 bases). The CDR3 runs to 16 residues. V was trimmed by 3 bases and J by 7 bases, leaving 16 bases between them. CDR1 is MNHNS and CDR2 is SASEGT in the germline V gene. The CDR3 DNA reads TGTGCCAGCAGTGATCCCCCCGGGACCAGGAATTCACCCCTCCACTTT. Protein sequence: CASSDPPGTRNSPLHF.

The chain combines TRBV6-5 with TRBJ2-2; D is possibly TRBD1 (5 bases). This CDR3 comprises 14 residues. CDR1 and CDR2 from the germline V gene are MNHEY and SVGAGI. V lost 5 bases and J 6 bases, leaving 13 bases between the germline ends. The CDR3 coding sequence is TGTGCCAGCAGTCGACAGTCGGTCTCCGGGGAGCTGTTTTTT. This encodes CASSRQSVSGELFF.

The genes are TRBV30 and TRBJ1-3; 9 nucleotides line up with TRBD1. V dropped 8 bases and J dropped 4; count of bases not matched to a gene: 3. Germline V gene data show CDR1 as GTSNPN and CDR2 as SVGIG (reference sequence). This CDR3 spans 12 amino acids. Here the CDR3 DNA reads TGTGCCCGGGGACAGGGCGGAAACACCATATATTTT. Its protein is CARGQGGNTIYF.

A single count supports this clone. The CDR3 DNA sequence: TGTGCCAGCAGCTACTACGTATCAACTAATGAAAAACTGTTTTTT. As protein: CASSYYVSTNEKLFF. This chain uses TRBV7-9 with TRBJ1-4; no definite D call. CDR1 is SEHNR, CDR2 FQNEAQ, per germline (reference sequence). Trimming took off 4 bases at V and 0 bases at J, with 9 bases between the two ends. The CDR3 length is 15 residues.

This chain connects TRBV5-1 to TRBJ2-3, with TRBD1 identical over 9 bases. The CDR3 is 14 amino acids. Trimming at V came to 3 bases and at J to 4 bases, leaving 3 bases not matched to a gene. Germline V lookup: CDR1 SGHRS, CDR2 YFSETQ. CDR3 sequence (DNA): TGCGCCAGCAGCTCGGACAGGGGATCAGATACGCAGTATTTT. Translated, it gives CASSSDRGSDTQYF.

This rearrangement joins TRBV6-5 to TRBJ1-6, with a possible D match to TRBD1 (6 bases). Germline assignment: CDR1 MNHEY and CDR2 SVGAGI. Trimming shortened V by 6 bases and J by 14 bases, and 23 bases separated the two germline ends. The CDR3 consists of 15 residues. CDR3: CASRSPGRRRGTLHF. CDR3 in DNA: TGTGCCAGCAGGTCTCCGGGACGCCGTAGGGGGACCCTCCACTTT.

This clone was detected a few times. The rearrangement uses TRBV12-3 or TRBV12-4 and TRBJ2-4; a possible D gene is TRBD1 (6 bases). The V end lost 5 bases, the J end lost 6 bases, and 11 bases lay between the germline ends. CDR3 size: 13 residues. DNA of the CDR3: TGTGCCAGCAGTCAGACAGGAGTAAACATTCAGTACTTC. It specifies CASSQTGVNIQYF.

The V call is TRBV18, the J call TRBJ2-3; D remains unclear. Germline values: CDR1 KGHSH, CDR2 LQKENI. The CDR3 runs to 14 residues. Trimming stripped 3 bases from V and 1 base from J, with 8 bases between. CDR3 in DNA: TGTGCCAGCTCACCGAACACTGGCACAGATACGCAGTATTTT. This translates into CASSPNTGTDTQYF. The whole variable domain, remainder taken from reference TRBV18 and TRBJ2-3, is NAGVMQNPRHLVRRRGQEARLRCSPMKGHSHVYWYRQLPEEGLKFMVYLQKENIIDESGMPKERFSAEFPKEGPSILRIQQVVRGDSAAYFCASSPNTGTDTQYFGPGTRLTVL.

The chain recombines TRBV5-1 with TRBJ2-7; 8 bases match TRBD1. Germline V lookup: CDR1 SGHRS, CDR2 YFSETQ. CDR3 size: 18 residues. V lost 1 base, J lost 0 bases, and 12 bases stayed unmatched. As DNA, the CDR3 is TGCGCCAGCAGCTTGACTCGCCGGACAGGGATAGCCTCCTACGAGCAGTACTTC. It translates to CASSLTRRTGIASYEQYF.

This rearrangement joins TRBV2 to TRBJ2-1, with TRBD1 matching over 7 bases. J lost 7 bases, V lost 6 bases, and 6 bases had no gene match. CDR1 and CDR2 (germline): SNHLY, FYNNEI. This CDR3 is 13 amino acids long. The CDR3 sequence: CASSEGTANEQFF. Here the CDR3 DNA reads TGTGCCAGCAGCGAGGGGACAGCAAATGAGCAGTTCTTC.

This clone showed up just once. CDR3 amino acids: CASSYRGAGDTGELFF. The DNA for the CDR3 is TGTGCCAGCAGTTACCGTGGGGCCGGGGACACCGGGGAGCTGTTTTTT. The rearrangement joins TRBV6-2 or TRBV6-3 to TRBJ2-2, with D possibly called TRBD1 or TRBD2 (5 bases each). Germline-derived CDR1 and CDR2 are MNHEY and SVGEGT. The length of the CDR3 is 16 residues. Trimming took off 2 bases at V and 3 bases at J, with 13 bases between the two ends.

Here the CDR3 reads CASREGETQYF. The CDR3 nucleotides read TGTGCCAGCAGGGAGGGAGAGACCCAGTACTTC. This chain uses TRBV6-5 with TRBJ2-5; a weak D match, TRBD2 (6 bases). CDR3 length equals 11 residues. Per the germline V gene, CDR1 is MNHEY and CDR2 is SVGAGI. The V end was cut by 6 bases, the J end by 4 bases, with 6 bases between.

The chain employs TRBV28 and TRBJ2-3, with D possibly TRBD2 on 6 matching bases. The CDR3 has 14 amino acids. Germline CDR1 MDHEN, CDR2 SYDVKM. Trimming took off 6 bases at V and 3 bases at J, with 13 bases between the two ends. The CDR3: CASSPRGGTDTQYF. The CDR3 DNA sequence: TGTGCCAGCAGCCCCCGTGGGGGGACAGATACGCAGTATTTT.

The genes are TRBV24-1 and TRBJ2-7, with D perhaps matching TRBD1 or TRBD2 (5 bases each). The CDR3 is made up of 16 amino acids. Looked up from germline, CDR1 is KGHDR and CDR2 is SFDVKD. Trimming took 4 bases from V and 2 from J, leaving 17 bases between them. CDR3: CATSDRSGGEPYEQYF. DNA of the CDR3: TGTGCCACCAGTGACCGCAGTGGGGGAGAACCCTACGAGCAGTACTTC.

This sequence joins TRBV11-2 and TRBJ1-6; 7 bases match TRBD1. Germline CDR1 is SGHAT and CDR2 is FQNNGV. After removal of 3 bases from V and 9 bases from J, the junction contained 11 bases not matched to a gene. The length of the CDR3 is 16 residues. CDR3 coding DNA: TGTGCCAGCAGCTTGCAAACAGGGGCCAACAGTTCACCCCTCCACTTT. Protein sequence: CASSLQTGANSSPLHF.

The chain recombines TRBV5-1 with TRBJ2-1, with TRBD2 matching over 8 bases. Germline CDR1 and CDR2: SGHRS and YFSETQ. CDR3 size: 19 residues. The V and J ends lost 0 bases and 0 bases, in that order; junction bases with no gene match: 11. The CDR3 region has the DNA TGCGCCAGCAGCTTGGGGGCGGGGGGCCGAACCAGCTCCTACAATGAGCAGTTCTTC. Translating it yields CASSLGAGGRTSSYNEQFF.

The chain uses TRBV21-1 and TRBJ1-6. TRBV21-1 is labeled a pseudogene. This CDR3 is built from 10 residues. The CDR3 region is CASSPSPPHF. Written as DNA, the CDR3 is TGTGCCAGCAGCCCTAGCCCTCCCCACTTT.

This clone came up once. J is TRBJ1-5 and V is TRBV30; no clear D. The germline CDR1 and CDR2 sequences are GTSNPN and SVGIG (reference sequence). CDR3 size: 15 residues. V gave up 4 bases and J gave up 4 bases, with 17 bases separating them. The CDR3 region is CAWTPEAPTNQPQHF. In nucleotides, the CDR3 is TGTGCCTGGACCCCTGAGGCCCCTACAAATCAGCCCCAGCATTTT.

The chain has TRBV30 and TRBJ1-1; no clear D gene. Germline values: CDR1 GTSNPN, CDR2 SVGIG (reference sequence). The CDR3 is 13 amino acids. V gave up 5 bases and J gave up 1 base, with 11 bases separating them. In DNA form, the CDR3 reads TGTGCCTGGGCGCAGGCATCGAACACTGAAGCTTTCTTT. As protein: CAWAQASNTEAFF.

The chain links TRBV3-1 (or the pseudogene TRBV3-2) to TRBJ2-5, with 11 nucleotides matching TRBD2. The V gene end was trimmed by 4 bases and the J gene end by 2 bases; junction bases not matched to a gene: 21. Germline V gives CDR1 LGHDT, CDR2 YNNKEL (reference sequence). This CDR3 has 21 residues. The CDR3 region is CASSPRARLVAGGTTQETQYF. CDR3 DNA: TGTGCCAGCAGCCCCCGGGCTAGGCTGGTAGCGGGGGGGACGACGCAAGAGACCCAGTACTTC.

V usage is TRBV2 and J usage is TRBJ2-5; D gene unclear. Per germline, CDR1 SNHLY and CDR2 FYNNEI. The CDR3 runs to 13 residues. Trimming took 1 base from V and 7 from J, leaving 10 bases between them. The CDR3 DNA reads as TGTGCCAGCAGTGAAGAGACCCGCGGGACCCAGTACTTC. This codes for CASSEETRGTQYF.